A selection of T cell receptor beta chains follows, all from one sample in a study of T cells in Graves' hyperthyroidism and ophthalmopathy. TCRdb processed the multiplex PCR reads anew with MiXCR; each CDR3 protein has one entry. The data hold more than 650,000 distinct CDR3 sequences, with 13% to 15% observed a single time. Sequenced: blood. These receptor sequences come from a woman between 18 and 29 years old with Graves' hyperthyroidism. Both conserved end residues are part of each CDR3. The order of the fields is clone size, V gene, D gene, J gene, CDR3 protein, CDR3 DNA. D genes are given only for firm matches. The listing skips clone size in some rows; elsewhere it reads once, few, many or a size class.

few,TRBV24-1,TRBD1,TRBJ1-2,CATGEQGVDGYTF,TGTGCCACCGGAGAGCAGGGGGTTGATGGCTACACCTTC
few,TRBV2,.,TRBJ1-6,CASSGISPLHF,TGTGCCAGCAGTGGGATTTCACCCCTCCACTTT
many,TRBV7-2,TRBD2,TRBJ2-7,CASRPSGGSYEQYF,TGTGCCAGCAGACCGTCGGGGGGGAGCTACGAGCAGTACTTC
many,TRBV12-3/TRBV12-4,.,TRBJ1-2,CASTPPRPGVDGYTF,TGTGCCAGCACTCCTCCGAGGCCCGGAGTGGATGGCTACACCTTC
many,TRBV5-1,.,TRBJ1-2,CASSFGGGYTF,TGCGCCAGCAGCTTCGGGGGTGGCTACACCTTC
many,TRBV20-1,.,TRBJ1-1,CSARSLGSAFF,TGCAGTGCTAGGTCCTTGGGCTCGGCTTTCTTT
.,TRBV7-9,TRBD2,TRBJ2-1,CASSLTGDYPWNEQFF,TGTGCCAGCAGCTTAACCGGGGACTATCCGTGGAATGAGCAGTTCTTC
.,TRBV25-1,TRBD1,TRBJ2-4,CASRDRGFANIQYF,TGTGCCAGCAGGGACAGGGGTTTTGCAAACATTCAGTACTTC
few,TRBV5-6,.,TRBJ1-5,CASSTGGVGDNQPQHF,TGTGCCAGCAGCACGGGAGGGGTAGGCGACAATCAGCCCCAGCATTTT
many,TRBV7-2,TRBD1,TRBJ1-3,CASSPQTGGSGNTIYF,TGTGCCAGCAGCCCGCAGACAGGGGGCTCTGGAAACACCATATATTTT
few,TRBV19,TRBD1,TRBJ2-3,CASTGRGFTDTQYF,TGTGCCAGCACGGGCAGGGGGTTCACAGATACGCAGTATTTT
many,TRBV14,TRBD2,TRBJ2-2,CASSQDRLSGRHTGELFF,TGTGCCAGCAGCCAAGATCGACTGAGCGGGAGGCACACCGGGGAGCTGTTTTTT
many,TRBV12-3/TRBV12-4,.,TRBJ2-1,CASTSGGGSSYNEQFF,TGTGCCAGCACCTCAGGGGGGGGAAGCTCCTACAATGAGCAGTTCTTC
few,TRBV27,TRBD2,TRBJ2-3,CASSLSGGGRVTDTQYF,TGTGCCAGCAGTTTGTCGGGTGGCGGGAGGGTCACAGATACGCAGTATTTT
.,TRBV12-3/TRBV12-4,TRBD2,TRBJ2-1,CASSLSRGGGAYNEQFF,TGTGCCAGCAGTTTATCCCGGGGCGGGGGTGCCTACAATGAGCAGTTCTTC
many,TRBV12-3/TRBV12-4,.,TRBJ1-3,CASSLYEILSGNTIYF,TGTGCCAGCAGTTTATACGAAATCCTCTCTGGAAACACCATATATTTT
many,TRBV6-5,.,TRBJ1-1,CASSFQGGGNTEAFF,TGTGCCAGCAGTTTTCAGGGCGGGGGGAACACTGAAGCTTTCTTT
many,TRBV12-3/TRBV12-4,.,TRBJ2-2,CASSSGLHTGELFF,TGTGCCAGCAGTTCGGGACTTCACACCGGGGAGCTGTTTTTT
few,TRBV29-1,TRBD2,TRBJ2-1,CSVDVLAGYNEQFF,TGCAGCGTTGACGTCCTAGCGGGATACAATGAGCAGTTCTTC
.,TRBV27,.,TRBJ2-1,CASSHNSGINNEQFF,TGTGCCAGCAGTCATAATTCGGGGATAAACAATGAGCAGTTCTTC
.,TRBV4-2,.,TRBJ2-5,CASSNEQGFQETQYF,TGTGCCAGCAGCAACGAACAGGGTTTTCAAGAGACCCAGTACTTC
many,TRBV28,TRBD2,TRBJ2-1,CASSLWTSGDNEQFF,TGTGCCAGCAGTTTATGGACTAGCGGTGACAATGAGCAGTTCTTC
.,TRBV27,.,TRBJ1-5,CASRGQGQPQHF,TGTGCCAGCAGGGGCCAAGGTCAGCCCCAGCATTTT
.,TRBV20-1,.,TRBJ1-5,CSAPPPRTGVSNQPQHF,TGCAGTGCTCCACCCCCGCGGACGGGAGTTAGCAATCAGCCCCAGCATTTT
many,TRBV20-1,.,TRBJ1-2,CSAEGGGYTF,TGCAGTGCTGAGGGGGGGGGCTACACCTTC
.,TRBV11-2,.,TRBJ2-5,CASSFSLASRILETQYF,TGTGCCAGCAGCTTTTCTCTAGCGAGTCGGATACTAGAGACCCAGTACTTC
.,TRBV7-8,.,TRBJ2-1,CASSLDEIYNEQFF,TGTGCCAGCAGCTTAGACGAGATTTACAATGAGCAGTTCTTC
.,TRBV30,.,TRBJ2-5,CAWSADSRQETQYF,TGTGCCTGGAGTGCCGACAGTAGACAAGAGACCCAGTACTTC
.,TRBV30,TRBD1,TRBJ1-5,CAWSVTTDRTKFSNQPQHF,TGTGCCTGGAGTGTAACTACGGACAGGACAAAGTTTAGCAATCAGCCCCAGCATTTT
many,TRBV7-2,.,TRBJ1-1,CASSQDPRGTEAFF,TGTGCCAGCAGCCAGGACCCCCGGGGGACTGAAGCTTTCTTT
many,TRBV3-1,.,TRBJ1-3,CASSQKKRTAGNTIYF,TGTGCCAGCAGCCAGAAGAAGCGGACAGCTGGAAACACCATATATTTT
.,TRBV6-1,TRBD1,TRBJ1-5,CASSTGGAAQPQHF,TGTGCCAGTTCTACAGGGGGCGCGGCACAGCCCCAGCATTTT
many,TRBV11-2,.,TRBJ2-7,CASSLVYSLRTYEQYF,TGTGCCAGCAGCTTAGTGTACAGTTTGAGGACCTACGAGCAGTACTTC
many,TRBV7-2,.,TRBJ2-7,CASTPIGRNEQYF,TGTGCCAGCACCCCGATAGGGCGGAACGAGCAGTACTTC
many,TRBV20-1,TRBD1,TRBJ1-2,CSAPQGARYGYTF,TGCAGTGCGCCACAGGGGGCGCGGTATGGCTACACCTTC
many,TRBV29-1,.,TRBJ1-1,CSVAVSTNTEAFF,TGCAGCGTTGCTGTCTCAACGAACACTGAAGCTTTCTTT
many,TRBV27,.,TRBJ2-1,CASARQLALVVEQFF,TGTGCCAGCGCTCGGCAGCTAGCGTTAGTAGTTGAGCAGTTCTTC
.,TRBV4-3,.,TRBJ1-1,CASSQDAIRREPEAFF,TGCGCCAGCAGCCAAGATGCTATCAGGCGGGAGCCGGAAGCTTTCTTT
many,TRBV2,TRBD2,TRBJ2-2,CASSARAGGPSGGELFF,TGTGCCAGCAGTGCTCGAGCGGGAGGGCCCTCGGGAGGGGAGCTGTTTTTT
many,TRBV11-2,TRBD2,TRBJ2-5,CASYSGRGTSHQETQYF,TGTGCCAGCTATAGCGGGAGAGGGACCTCACACCAAGAGACCCAGTACTTC
.,TRBV10-2,TRBD2,TRBJ2-5,CASSESGTSGGWAQETQYF,TGCGCCAGCAGTGAGTCGGGGACTAGCGGTGGGTGGGCTCAAGAGACCCAGTACTTC
few,TRBV6-2/TRBV6-3,TRBD1,TRBJ1-2,CASSRGTVNYGYTF,TGTGCCAGCAGTCGAGGGACAGTTAACTATGGCTACACCTTC
many,TRBV10-3,TRBD1,TRBJ1-1,CAISASTGTGETEAFF,TGTGCCATCAGTGCGTCCACCGGGACAGGGGAGACTGAAGCTTTCTTT
many,TRBV5-5,TRBD1,TRBJ1-4,CASRKWTGTNPLFF,TGTGCCAGCAGGAAATGGACAGGGACCAACCCCCTGTTTTTT